This is a list of T cell receptor beta chains from one sample in a study of T cell responses to AZD1222 COVID-19 vaccine. The protocol was immunoSEQ multiplex PCR, while the TCRdb copy is restricted to in-frame clones and leaves out a portion. The repertoire holds approximately 100,000 clones, with 87% as singletons. The sequenced sample was peripheral blood, obtained 28 days after the second AZD1222 dose. The receptors were gathered from an adult who received the AZD1222 COVID-19 vaccine. The CDR3 runs from the conserved cysteine through the conserved F or W. A D gene is named only where the DNA matches it firmly. Expanded clones get a size class; other rows say once, few or many, or leave the size out.

TRBD2	TRBV9	17	-	TRBJ2-5	CASSVGSVAGTQETQYF	TGTGCCAGCAGCGTAGGATCGGTAGCGGGGACCCAAGAGACCCAGTACTTC
TRBD2	TRBV9	16	-	TRBJ2-3	CASSVQTSGKADTQYF	TGTGCCAGCAGCGTACAGACTAGCGGGAAGGCAGATACGCAGTATTTT
-	TRBV2	12	-	TRBJ1-6	CASAPWGSPLHF	TGTGCCAGCGCCCCCTGGGGATCACCCCTCCACTTT
TRBD1	TRBV6-5	15	-	TRBJ1-1	CASSPQGQGNTEAFF	TGTGCCAGCAGTCCGCAGGGACAGGGGAACACTGAAGCTTTCTTT
-	TRBV2	13	few	TRBJ2-2	CASSPQWRGGLFF	TGTGCCAGCAGCCCCCAATGGAGGGGGGGGCTGTTTTTT
-	TRBV5-5	15	-	TRBJ2-3	CASSLIPRGTDTQYF	TGTGCCAGCAGCTTAATCCCGCGGGGCACAGATACGCAGTATTTT
-	TRBV13	13	-	TRBJ2-3	CASSLDSADTQYF	TGTGCCAGCAGCTTGGACTCAGCAGATACGCAGTATTTT
-	TRBV5-6	15	-	TRBJ2-3	CASSFYHQSTDTQYF	TGTGCCAGCAGCTTCTATCATCAGTCCACAGATACGCAGTATTTT
TRBD1	TRBV12-5	15	-	TRBJ2-1	CASASTGVSYNEQFF	TGTGCTAGTGCCAGCACAGGGGTCTCCTACAATGAGCAGTTCTTC
-	TRBV29-1	14	-	TRBJ1-1	CSAADSGMNTEAFF	TGCAGCGCCGCAGATTCCGGCATGAACACTGAAGCTTTCTTT
TRBD1	TRBV28	15	-	TRBJ1-6	CASRRQGAYNSPLHF	TGTGCCAGCAGAAGACAGGGGGCATACAATTCACCCCTCCACTTT
-	TRBV3-1/TRBV3-2	14	-	TRBJ1-4	CASSQVAGRGKLFF	TGTGCCAGCAGCCAAGTCGCAGGGCGCGGGAAACTGTTTTTT
-	TRBV4-1	14	-	TRBJ1-5	CASSQVYGFQPQHF	TGCGCCAGCAGCCAAGTCTACGGGTTTCAGCCCCAGCATTTT
-	TRBV7-9	13	few	TRBJ1-2	CASSLAGNYGYTF	TGTGCCAGCAGCTTAGCAGGGAACTATGGCTACACCTTC
TRBD1	TRBV5-1	16	-	TRBJ2-3	CASSSGQGQYTDTQYF	TGCGCCAGCAGCTCCGGACAGGGACAGTACACAGATACGCAGTATTTT
TRBD1	TRBV5-1	17	-	TRBJ1-4	CASSSPGWTGGHEKLFF	TGCGCCAGCAGCTCCCCTGGATGGACAGGGGGCCATGAAAAACTGTTTTTT
-	TRBV7-9	14	-	TRBJ1-6	CASSLGPGSSPLHF	TGTGCCAGCAGCTTGGGGCCGGGGAGTTCACCCCTCCACTTT
-	TRBV5-6	14	-	TRBJ1-3	CASTQLGSGNTIYF	TGTGCCAGCACCCAATTGGGCTCTGGAAACACCATATATTTT
-	TRBV7-2	12	-	TRBJ2-1	CAKYVPGNEQFF	TGTGCTAAATATGTTCCCGGCAATGAGCAGTTCTTC
-	TRBV7-3	14	-	TRBJ2-5	CASSLTGVKETQYF	TGTGCCAGCAGCCTAACGGGTGTCAAAGAGACCCAGTACTTC
TRBD1	TRBV29-1	14	-	TRBJ1-4	CSGRDRGSNEKLFF	TGCAGCGGGCGGGACAGGGGTTCTAATGAAAAACTGTTTTTT
-	TRBV6-5	14	-	TRBJ1-1	CASKPTTLNTEAFF	TGTGCCAGCAAACCCACGACCCTCAACACTGAAGCTTTCTTT
TRBD1	TRBV2	15	few	TRBJ1-1	CASSVDARGSVGAFF	TGTGCCAGCAGTGTTGATGCCAGGGGGTCCGTCGGAGCTTTCTTT
TRBD1	TRBV7-2	14	-	TRBJ1-5	CASSLQGANQPQHF	TGTGCCAGCAGCCTACAGGGGGCCAATCAGCCCCAGCATTTT
-	TRBV28	15	-	TRBJ1-5	CASSLSLAGNQPQHF	TGTGCCAGCAGTTTATCTCTGGCAGGCAATCAGCCCCAGCATTTT
TRBD2	TRBV28	14	-	TRBJ2-1	CASNWGGVYNEQFF	TGTGCCAGCAACTGGGGAGGGGTATACAATGAGCAGTTCTTC
-	TRBV30	12	-	TRBJ2-1	CAALTGGFSQFF	TGTGCTGCCCTCACCGGCGGTTTCTCGCAGTTCTTC
-	TRBV5-1	14	-	TRBJ1-4	CASGGARTNEKLFF	TGCGCCAGCGGGGGGGCTCGGACCAATGAAAAACTGTTTTTT
TRBD1	TRBV2	14	-	TRBJ1-2	CASKSDREGNGYTF	TGTGCCAGCAAGTCGGACAGGGAAGGTAATGGCTACACCTTC
-	TRBV4-2	14	-	TRBJ2-2	CASSQDGWSGELFF	TGTGCCAGCAGCCAAGATGGGTGGAGCGGGGAGCTGTTTTTT
-	TRBV19	13	once	TRBJ1-5	CASSGGTGQPQHF	TGTGCCAGTAGTGGGGGGACGGGTCAGCCCCAGCATTTT
TRBD2	TRBV9	16	-	TRBJ2-3	CASSVEGGRASDTQYF	TGTGCCAGCAGCGTAGAGGGCGGGAGGGCCTCAGATACGCAGTATTTT
TRBD2	TRBV29-1	15	-	TRBJ2-5	CSARQTSGPRETQYF	TGCAGCGCCCGGCAGACTAGCGGCCCTCGAGAGACCCAGTACTTC
-	TRBV3-1/TRBV3-2	16	-	TRBJ1-4	CASSQDSGSTNEKLFF	TGTGCCAGCAGCCAAGATTCTGGGTCAACTAATGAAAAACTGTTTTTT
-	TRBV7-9	14	-	TRBJ2-3	CASSLSRETDTQYF	TGTGCCAGCAGCTTATCGAGGGAAACAGATACGCAGTATTTT
-	TRBV9	12	-	TRBJ2-2	CASSVRPGELFF	TGTGCCAGCAGCGTACGCCCCGGGGAGCTGTTTTTT
TRBD1	TRBV30	14	-	TRBJ1-2	CAYEGQGFYYGYTF	TGTGCCTACGAGGGACAGGGTTTCTACTATGGCTACACCTTC